This entry lists 30 T cell receptor beta chains sequenced from one sample in a study of blood T cells in healthy people across ages. The second PCR ran about 6 to 12 cycles with a sample-barcoded 5' primer and J-beta primers. TCRdb independently ran MiXCR on the 5' RACE reads; one entry per CDR3 protein. The sample includes roughly 2 million distinct CDR3 sequences, around 48% of them seen just once. The sample consisted of blood. Source of these receptors: a woman between 35 and 50 years old in good health.

This clonotype showed up just a few times. This chain links TRBV7-8 with TRBJ2-5; tentative D call: TRBD2 (5 bases). CDR1 SGHVS and CDR2 FQNEAQ come from the germline V gene. This CDR3 spans 15 amino acids. Deletions cut 7 bases from V and 1 base from J, with 16 bases between. CDR3 loop: CASTQEGIGQETQYF. Here the CDR3 DNA reads TGTGCCAGCACCCAAGAGGGAATAGGCCAAGAGACCCAGTACTTC.

The J gene is TRBJ1-4, the V gene TRBV28, with a tentative D call TRBD1 (5 bases). The CDR3 length is 13 residues. Germline CDR1 MDHEN, CDR2 SYDVKM. The germline V and J ends were trimmed by 7 bases and 5 bases, with 11 bases remaining between them. The CDR3 coding sequence is TGTGCCAGCATGCTACAGGAAAATGAAAAACTGTTTTTT. Encoded protein: CASMLQENEKLFF.

This chain uses TRBV7-9 with TRBJ2-1; D is perhaps TRBD2 (6 bases). The germline CDR1 and CDR2 sequences are SEHNR and FQNEAQ (reference sequence). CDR3 length equals 14 residues. Between the trimmed V and J ends, which lost 5 bases and 6 bases, there was a span of 14 bases. As DNA, the CDR3 is TGTGCCAGCAGCCTCCTGGGCGGGGTCAATGAGCAGTTCTTC. This encodes CASSLLGGVNEQFF. The full variable domain, its missing parts supplied by reference TRBV7-9 and TRBJ2-1, is DTGVSQNPRHKITKRGQNVTFRCDPISEHNRLYWYRQTLGQGPEFLTYFQNEAQLEKSRLLSDRFSAERPKGSFSTLEIQRTEQGDSAMYLCASSLLGGVNEQFFGPGTRLTVL.

J is TRBJ2-5 and V is TRBV20-1, with D possibly matching TRBD1 (7 bases). The DNA matches TRBJ2-7 better at its end, which makes the J call doubtful. Germline V gene data show CDR1 as DFQATT and CDR2 as SNEGSKA (reference sequence). The CDR3 contains 14 residues. Here the CDR3 reads CSALGGPGGYEQYF. The CDR3 nucleotides read TGCAGTGCCTTAGGGGGGCCAGGGGGCTACGAGCAGTACTTC.

This clonotype showed up just once. The chain combines TRBV5-1 with TRBJ2-5; 7 nucleotides align to TRBD2. V lost 1 base, J lost 4 bases, and 4 bases stayed unmatched. In germline, CDR1 is SGHRS, CDR2 YFSETQ. CDR3 length equals 14 residues. This CDR3 is CASSLIGEGETQYF. DNA of the CDR3: TGCGCCAGCAGCTTGATAGGGGAGGGAGAGACCCAGTACTTC.

The rearrangement links TRBV4-1 to TRBJ1-6, with a possible D match to TRBD1 (5 bases). Trimming took off 1 base at V and 7 bases at J, with 11 bases between the two ends. The germline gives CDR1 MGHRA, CDR2 YSYEKL. CDR3 length: 15 residues. The CDR3 sequence is CASSQGRDGNSPLHF. DNA for the CDR3: TGCGCCAGCAGCCAAGGCCGGGACGGGAATTCACCCCTCCACTTT.

This chain links TRBV5-1 with TRBJ1-2, with 11 bases aligning to TRBD1. Germline CDR1 is SGHRS and CDR2 is YFSETQ. The V and J ends lost 0 bases and 7 bases, in that order; junction bases with no gene match: 5. The CDR3 extends over 15 amino acids. The CDR3 DNA reads as TGCGCCAGCAGCTTGGGCGGACAGGGGGCCTCTGGCTACACCTTC. Translated: CASSLGGQGASGYTF.

The V gene is TRBV4-1, the J gene TRBJ2-7, with TRBD2 matching over 8 bases. The germline V gene encodes CDR1 MGHRA and CDR2 YSYEKL. The CDR3 has 17 residues. Unmatched junction bases numbered 10, after V lost 1 base and J lost 2 bases. CDR3 in DNA: TGCGCCAGCAGCCAAGGCCCTCCAGCGGGGGTTACCTACGAGCAGTACTTC. Protein sequence: CASSQGPPAGVTYEQYF.

This clonotype has just a few counts. V and J are TRBV20-1 and TRBJ2-3, with 11 positions matching TRBD1. Trimming took 1 base from V and 3 from J; bases not matched to a gene: 12. Per germline, CDR1 DFQATT and CDR2 SNEGSKA (reference sequence). The CDR3 is made up of 18 amino acids. The CDR3 spells CSARAANGQGASTDTQYF. As DNA, the CDR3 is TGCAGTGCTAGAGCCGCGAATGGACAGGGGGCCTCGACAGATACGCAGTATTTT.

The chain is built from TRBV27 and TRBJ1-6; D remains unclear. The CDR3 runs to 15 residues. Trimming removed 5 bases at V and 8 bases at J, with 16 bases between. The germline gives CDR1 MNHEY, CDR2 SMNVEV (reference sequence). The CDR3 DNA follows: TGTGCCAGCAGTCCCCGGGCGGCGCGGGATTCACCCCTCCACTTT. This codes for CASSPRAARDSPLHF.

This clonotype occurred once. The chain has TRBV20-1 and TRBJ1-5; no clear D. V gave up 6 bases and J gave up 5 bases, with 14 bases separating them. The germline gives CDR1 DFQATT, CDR2 SNEGSKA (reference sequence). The CDR3 loop spans 13 amino acids. The CDR3 protein is CSATDGSYQPQHF. CDR3 sequence (DNA): TGCAGTGCCACGGACGGTTCCTATCAGCCCCAGCATTTT.

V gene TRBV6-5 combines with J gene TRBJ2-3, with 8 bases fitting TRBD1. This CDR3 has 18 residues. The germline CDR1 and CDR2 sequences are MNHEY and SVGAGI. Germline trimming cut 2 bases from V and 0 bases from J; bases unmatched to any gene: 10. The CDR3: CASSYRPWTGRSTDTQYF. The CDR3 nucleotides are TGTGCCAGCAGTTACCGTCCGTGGACAGGGAGAAGCACAGATACGCAGTATTTT.

The chain links TRBV5-5 to TRBJ2-1; D is perhaps TRBD1 (5 bases). The V end lost 4 bases, the J end lost 0 bases, and 11 bases lay between the germline ends. This CDR3 spans 15 amino acids. Germline values: CDR1 SGHKS, CDR2 YYEKEE (reference sequence). The CDR3 loop is CASSPDISSYNEQFF. The CDR3 DNA follows: TGTGCCAGCAGCCCGGACATCAGCTCCTACAATGAGCAGTTCTTC.

The rearrangement links TRBV20-1 to TRBJ2-1; D perhaps matches TRBD1 (5 bases). CDR1 is DFQATT and CDR2 is SNEGSKA in the germline V gene (reference sequence). This CDR3 spans 15 amino acids. Trimming pared 2 bases from V and 5 bases from J, leaving 16 bases between. The CDR3 loop reads CSARRGTGPNNEQFF. The CDR3 region has the DNA TGCAGTGCTAGACGAGGTACAGGACCTAACAATGAGCAGTTCTTC.

This clonotype was counted a few times. The gene calls are TRBV21-1 and TRBJ2-7; TRBD1, as called in the table, went unchecked against the DNA. TRBV21-1 constitutes a pseudogene. The length of the CDR3 is 14 residues. CDR3 nucleotides: TGTGCCAGCAGAAGGGCAGGGGCGAGGTACGAGCAGTACTTC. Its translation: CASRRAGARYEQYF.

This clonotype was seen only a few times. This rearrangement joins TRBV27 to TRBJ2-3, with 8 bases that match TRBD1. The J segment lost 0 bases and the V segment lost 5 bases, leaving 7 bases of the junction unmatched. The length of the CDR3 is 16 residues. CDR1 and CDR2 (germline): MNHEY, SMNVEV (reference sequence). The CDR3 nucleotides read TGTGCCAGCAGTCTCGACAGGGGTTACAGCACAGATACGCAGTATTTT. This codes for CASSLDRGYSTDTQYF.

This clonotype came up a few times. The chain employs TRBV9 and TRBJ2-3, with 10 nucleotides matching TRBD1. J gave up 0 bases and V 0 bases, and 13 bases lay outside the gene matches. The CDR3 contains 20 residues. Germline V gene lookup returns CDR1 SGDLS and CDR2 YYNGEE. Here the CDR3 DNA reads TGTGCCAGCAGCGTAGGGGGGACAGGGGTGTTCCCTGTTAGCACAGATACGCAGTATTTT. It codes for CASSVGGTGVFPVSTDTQYF.

This chain uses TRBV7-9 with TRBJ1-1; D possibly corresponds to TRBD1 (5 bases). The CDR3 has 13 amino acids. The V end lost 6 bases, the J end lost 1 base, and 9 bases lay between the germline ends. Germline V lookup: CDR1 SEHNR, CDR2 FQNEAQ (reference sequence). DNA of the CDR3: TGTGCCAGCAGACCGGACACGAACACTGAAGCTTTCTTT. The encoded protein is CASRPDTNTEAFF.

This clonotype was seen a handful of times. This chain uses TRBV4-2 with TRBJ1-6; 8 bases are a match to TRBD1. In germline, CDR1 is LGHNA, CDR2 YNFKEQ. V shed 4 bases, J shed 7 bases, and the junction held 6 bases outside the gene matches. This CDR3 is 15 amino acids long. For the CDR3, the DNA is TGTGCCAGCAGCCGAGACAGGGGCGTAAATTCACCCCTCCACTTT. Translating gives CASSRDRGVNSPLHF.

V usage is TRBV10-3 and J usage is TRBJ2-3, with 15 bases lining up with TRBD2. CDR3 length: 18 residues. V dropped 2 bases and J dropped 5; count of bases not matched to a gene: 8. CDR1 is ENHRY, CDR2 SYGVKD, per germline. The CDR3 nucleotides are TGTGCCATCAGTGAGCGGACTAGCGGGGGGGCGCCGGAAGATACGCAGTATTTT. The encoded protein is CAISERTSGGAPEDTQYF.

Remarks on this clonotype: A read error may produce the germline difference seen at one junction end. The CDR3 DNA sequence: TGCAGTGCTATTCCCGCCCACAACGAGCAGTTCTTC. This gives the protein CSAIPAHNEQFF. The rearrangement links TRBV20-1 to TRBJ2-1; no clear D gene. The CDR3 has 12 residues. The germline gives CDR1 DFQATT, CDR2 SNEGSKA (reference sequence).

This clonotype has a handful of counts. The genes are TRBV20-1 and TRBJ1-4; D is unclear. Germline V gene lookup returns CDR1 DFQATT and CDR2 SNEGSKA (reference sequence). The V end was cut by 0 bases, the J end by 8 bases, with 7 bases between. This CDR3 comprises 12 residues. The CDR3 here is CSAREAAEKLFF. CDR3 nucleotides: TGCAGTGCTAGAGAGGCAGCCGAAAAACTGTTTTTT.

The chain has TRBV27 and TRBJ2-7; D may be TRBD1 (7 bases). Germline CDR1 and CDR2: MNHEY and SMNVEV (reference sequence). V lost 6 bases and J lost 3, with 18 bases in between. The CDR3 is made up of 15 amino acids. The DNA of the CDR3 is TGTGCCAGCAGCCGATCAGGGGGGCTTAACTACGAGCAGTACTTC. Translation: CASSRSGGLNYEQYF.

This sequence joins TRBV20-1 and TRBJ1-5; 7 nucleotides match TRBD1. J gave up 6 bases and V 4 bases, and 9 bases lay outside the gene matches. CDR3 length equals 14 residues. Germline values: CDR1 DFQATT, CDR2 SNEGSKA (reference sequence). The CDR3 DNA reads as TGCAGTGCTACGATACAGGGGTTGGGTCAGCCCCAGCATTTT. Translation gives CSATIQGLGQPQHF.

The CDR3 sequence is CSASDGGLSYEQYF. CDR3 nucleotide sequence: TGCAGTGCTAGCGATGGGGGCCTCTCCTACGAGCAGTACTTC. The V and J genes are TRBV20-1 and TRBJ2-7; D might be TRBD1 (6 bases). Germline V gives CDR1 DFQATT, CDR2 SNEGSKA (reference sequence). V lost 3 bases and J lost 0, with 12 bases in between. There are 14 residues in the CDR3.

V usage is TRBV11-1 and J usage is TRBJ1-2; D possibly corresponds to TRBD1 (6 bases). V was pared by 1 base and J by 1 base, with 13 bases between. Germline V lookup: CDR1 SGHAT, CDR2 FQDESV (reference sequence). This CDR3 has 16 residues. CDR3 in amino acids: CASSLGRTDDNYGYTF. The CDR3 DNA is TGTGCCAGCAGCTTAGGGCGGACAGACGATAACTATGGCTACACCTTC.

This chain uses TRBV11-2 with TRBJ2-3; D is unresolved. Germline V gene sequence: CDR1 SGHAT, CDR2 FQNNGV. Trimming removed 0 bases from V and 10 bases from J, with 11 bases in between. The CDR3 consists of 13 residues. CDR3 sequence: CASSLEYMNAQYF. The CDR3 DNA reads as TGTGCCAGCAGCTTAGAGTACATGAATGCGCAGTATTTT.

CDR3 bases: TGCGCCAGCAGCTTGACACTGGCTAGCACAGATACGCAGTATTTT. It encodes CASSLTLASTDTQYF. This chain links TRBV5-1 with TRBJ2-3, with D unresolved. V lost 1 base to trimming and J lost 0 bases, with 9 bases between them. This CDR3 region has 15 residues. CDR1 is SGHRS, CDR2 YFSETQ, per germline. The full variable domain, rest sourced from reference TRBV5-1 and TRBJ2-3, is KAGVTQTPRYLIKTRGQQVTLSCSPISGHRSVSWYQQTPGQGLQFLFEYFSETQRNKGNFPGRFSGRQFSNSRSEMNVSTLELGDSALYLCASSLTLASTDTQYFGPGTRLTVL.

This chain uses TRBV6-2 or TRBV6-3 with TRBJ2-1; D uncertain. V was trimmed by 7 bases and J by 4 bases, leaving 8 bases between them. Germline CDR1 is MNHEY and CDR2 is SVGEGT. The CDR3 has 12 amino acids. CDR3 sequence (DNA): TGTGCCAGCACCGATTGGTACAATGAGCAGTTCTTC. It yields the protein CASTDWYNEQFF.

The rearrangement joins TRBV9 to TRBJ1-6; 7 nucleotides line up with TRBD1. V gave up 2 bases and J gave up 7 bases; unmatched junction bases: 3. The CDR3 spans 14 residues. Germline CDR1 reads SGDLS; CDR2 reads YYNGEE. The CDR3 region has the DNA TGTGCCAGCAGCGTTACAGGGGAGAATTCACCCCTCCACTTT. Translated: CASSVTGENSPLHF.